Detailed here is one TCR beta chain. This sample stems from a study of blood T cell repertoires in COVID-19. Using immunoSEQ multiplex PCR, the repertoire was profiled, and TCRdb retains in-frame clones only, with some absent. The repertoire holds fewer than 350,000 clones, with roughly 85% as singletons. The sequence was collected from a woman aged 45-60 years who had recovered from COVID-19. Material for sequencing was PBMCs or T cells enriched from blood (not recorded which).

The DNA of the CDR3 is TGTGCCACCAGTCTTAGGGGACAGGGGTCAGATACGCAGTATTTT. This codes for CATSLRGQGSDTQYF. This chain links TRBV24-1 with TRBJ2-3; 10 nucleotides match TRBD1. Germline CDR1 and CDR2: KGHDR and SFDVKD. This CDR3 is built from 15 residues. V was clipped by 6 bases and J by 4 bases; unmatched bases: 6.